This section outlines one T cell receptor beta chain sequence together with its context. The target antigen is unknown. There are 13 residues in the CDR3. Trimming stripped 5 bases from V and 10 bases from J, with 14 bases between. Germline CDR1 reads SGHVS; CDR2 reads FNYEAQ. The data originate from a study of cytomegalovirus exposure and HLA in healthy donors. Overall study results and limits: As confirmed in vitro, a few CMV-associated chains were specific for CMV antigens. TCR beta V segments were, for the most part, productive about 87% or about 30% of the time in an earlier analysis.

The PCR ran on 60 Vbeta and 13 Jbeta primers. The assay was immunoSEQ multiplex PCR, and TCRdb's table has in-frame clones only and misses some. The repertoire holds some 90,000 clones, with approximately 83% as singletons. The TCR sequence derives from a man aged 40-50 years in good health and CMV-seronegative. The sample was PBMCs. The chain uses TRBV7-6 and TRBJ1-4, with TRBD1 as a possible D gene (6 bases). The CDR3 spells CASSLNRQAKLFF. In nucleotides, the CDR3 is TGTGCCAGCAGCCTGAACCGACAGGCAAAACTGTTTTTT.